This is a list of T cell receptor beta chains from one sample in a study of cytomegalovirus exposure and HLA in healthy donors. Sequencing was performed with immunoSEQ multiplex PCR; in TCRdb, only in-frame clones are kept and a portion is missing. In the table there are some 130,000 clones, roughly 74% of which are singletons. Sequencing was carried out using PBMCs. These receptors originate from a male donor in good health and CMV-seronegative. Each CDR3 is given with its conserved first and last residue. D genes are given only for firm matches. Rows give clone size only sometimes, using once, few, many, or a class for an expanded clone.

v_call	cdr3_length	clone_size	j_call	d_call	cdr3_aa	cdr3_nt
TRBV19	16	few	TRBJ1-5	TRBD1	CASMGQGRLRNQPQHF	TGTGCCAGTATGGGACAGGGTCGATTGAGAAATCAGCCCCAGCATTTT
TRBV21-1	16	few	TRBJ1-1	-	CASSKQEGAMNTEAFF	TGTGCCAGCAGCAAACAGGAGGGGGCTATGAACACTGAAGCTTTCTTT
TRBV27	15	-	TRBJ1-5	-	CASRDLGGVNQPQHF	TGTGCCAGCAGGGACTTGGGGGGGGTCAATCAGCCCCAGCATTTT
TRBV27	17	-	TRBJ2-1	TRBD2	CASSLSLAGGPYNEQFF	TGTGCCAGCAGTTTATCTTTAGCGGGAGGGCCATACAATGAGCAGTTCTTC
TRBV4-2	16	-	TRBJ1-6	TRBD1	CASSVWPGQQYSPLHF	TGTGCCAGCAGCGTCTGGCCGGGACAGCAATATTCACCCCTCCACTTT
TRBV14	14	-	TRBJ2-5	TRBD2	CASSHAGVRETQYF	TGTGCCAGCAGCCACGCGGGGGTAAGAGAGACCCAGTACTTC
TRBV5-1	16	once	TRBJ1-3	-	CASSFSGTHSGNTIYF	TGCGCCAGCAGCTTCAGCGGGACACACTCTGGAAACACCATATATTTT
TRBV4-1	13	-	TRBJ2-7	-	CASSQDPDRHFYF	TGCGCCAGCAGCCAAGATCCCGACCGACATTTCTACTTC
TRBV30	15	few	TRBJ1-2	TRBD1	CAWRAPQGTDYGYTF	TGTGCCTGGAGGGCACCACAGGGGACGGACTATGGCTACACCTTC
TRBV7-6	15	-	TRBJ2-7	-	CASSSGSGASYEQYF	TGTGCCAGCAGTTCAGGTTCAGGGGCCTCCTACGAGCAGTACTTC
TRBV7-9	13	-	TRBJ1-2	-	CASSLSTGNGYTF	TGTGCCAGCAGCTTATCTACAGGGAATGGCTACACCTTC
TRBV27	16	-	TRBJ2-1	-	CAPKHLKTCRSGEQFF	TGTGCCCCCAAACACTTAAAGACATGCCGGTCAGGTGAGCAGTTCTTC
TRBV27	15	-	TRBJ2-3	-	CASSSGGPGADTQYF	TGTGCCAGCAGTTCCGGAGGGCCCGGGGCAGATACGCAGTATTTT
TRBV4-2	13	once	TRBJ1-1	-	CASSQVGGTEAFF	TGTGCCAGCAGCCAAGTAGGAGGGACTGAAGCTTTCTTT
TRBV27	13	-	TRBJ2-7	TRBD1	CASSPGQGYEQYF	TGTGCCAGCAGTCCGGGACAGGGATACGAGCAGTACTTC
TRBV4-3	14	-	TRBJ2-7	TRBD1	CASSPNRGAYEQYF	TGCGCCAGCAGCCCAAACAGGGGGGCCTACGAGCAGTACTTC
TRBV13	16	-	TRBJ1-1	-	CASSWDTGGRNTEAFF	TGTGCCAGCAGCTGGGATACGGGGGGCCGCAACACTGAAGCTTTCTTT
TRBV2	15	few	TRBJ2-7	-	CASSPMAGSSYEQYF	TGTGCCAGCAGTCCCATGGCGGGGTCCTCCTACGAGCAGTACTTC
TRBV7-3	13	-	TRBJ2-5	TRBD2	CASSRAGEETQYF	TGTGCCAGCAGCCGAGCGGGGGAAGAGACCCAGTACTTC
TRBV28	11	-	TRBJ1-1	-	CASRLPTEAFF	TGTGCCAGCAGACTCCCCACTGAAGCTTTCTTT
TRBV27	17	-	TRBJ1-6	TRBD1	CASSLGTGRSYNSPLHF	TGTGCCAGCAGTTTAGGGACAGGTCGATCCTATAATTCACCCCTCCACTTT
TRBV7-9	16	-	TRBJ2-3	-	CASSLELGGSTDTQYF	TGTGCCAGCAGCTTAGAGCTCGGGGGAAGCACAGATACGCAGTATTTT
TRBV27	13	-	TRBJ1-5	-	CASSPKIHQPQHF	TGTGCCAGCAGTCCCAAAATTCATCAGCCCCAGCATTTT
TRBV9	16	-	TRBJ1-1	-	CASSGLGIDQHTEAFF	TGTGCCAGCAGCGGACTCGGAATAGATCAGCACACTGAAGCTTTCTTT
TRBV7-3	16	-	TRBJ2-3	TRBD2	CASSLTPSGMGDTQYF	TGTGCCAGCAGCTTAACCCCTAGCGGGATGGGGGATACGCAGTATTTT
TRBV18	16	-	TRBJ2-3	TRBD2	CASSHAGEIVTDTQYF	TGTGCCAGCTCCCACGCGGGGGAGATAGTCACAGATACGCAGTATTTT
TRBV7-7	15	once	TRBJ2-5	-	CASSPGAGAQETQYF	TGTGCTAGCAGCCCGGGGGCGGGAGCGCAAGAGACCCAGTACTTC
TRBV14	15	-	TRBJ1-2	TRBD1	CASSPYGQGNYGYTF	TGTGCCAGCAGCCCGTATGGACAGGGGAACTATGGCTACACCTTC
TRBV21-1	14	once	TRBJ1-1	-	CASPLRRERTEAFF	TGTGCCAGCCCGCTCAGGAGGGAACGGACTGAAGCTTTCTTT
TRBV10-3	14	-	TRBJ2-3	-	CAISPGPGADTQYF	TGTGCCATCAGCCCGGGACCGGGGGCAGATACGCAGTATTTT
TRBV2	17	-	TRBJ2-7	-	CASSEDRVVSGPYEQYF	TGTGCCAGCAGTGAAGACAGGGTTGTATCAGGCCCTTACGAGCAGTACTTC
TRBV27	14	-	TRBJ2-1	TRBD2	CASSRRGGRDEQFF	TGTGCCAGCAGTCGTCGGGGGGGCCGGGATGAGCAGTTCTTC
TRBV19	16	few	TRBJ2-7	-	CASSITAVGRLYEQYF	TGTGCCAGTAGTATAACGGCCGTCGGGAGACTGTACGAGCAGTACTTC
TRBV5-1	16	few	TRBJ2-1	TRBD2	CASSSQGLASRDEQFF	TGCGCCAGCAGCTCACAGGGACTAGCGAGTAGGGATGAGCAGTTCTTC
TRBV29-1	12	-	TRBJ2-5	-	CSVEQGEETQYF	TGCAGCGTGGAACAGGGTGAGGAGACCCAGTACTTC
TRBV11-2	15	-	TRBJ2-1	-	CASSLITASYNEQFF	TGTGCCAGCAGCTTGATCACTGCTTCCTACAATGAGCAGTTCTTC
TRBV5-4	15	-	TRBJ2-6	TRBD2	CASNPGGAGANVLTF	TGTGCCAGCAACCCTGGGGGGGCTGGGGCCAACGTCCTGACTTTC
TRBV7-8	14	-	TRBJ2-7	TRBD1	CASSQGQGSYEQYF	TGTGCCAGCAGCCAGGGACAGGGGAGCTACGAGCAGTACTTC
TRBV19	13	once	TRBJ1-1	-	CASSIVGSTEAFF	TGTGCCAGTAGTATAGTGGGGAGTACTGAAGCTTTCTTT
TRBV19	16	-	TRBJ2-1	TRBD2	CASTLSLAGGLREQFF	TGTGCCAGTACCCTATCTTTGGCGGGAGGCCTGCGCGAGCAGTTCTTC
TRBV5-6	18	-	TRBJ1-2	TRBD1	CASSSGQGTPLTIYGYTF	TGTGCCAGCAGCTCGGGACAGGGGACCCCCTTAACAATCTATGGCTACACCTTC
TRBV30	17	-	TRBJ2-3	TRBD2	CAWSATSGASSTDTQYF	TGTGCCTGGAGCGCTACGAGCGGGGCCTCTAGCACAGATACGCAGTATTTT
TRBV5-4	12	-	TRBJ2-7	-	CASSFGGIEQYF	TGTGCCAGCAGCTTTGGGGGGATTGAGCAGTACTTC
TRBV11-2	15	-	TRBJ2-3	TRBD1	CASSSRGQGGDTQYF	TGTGCCAGCAGCTCCCGGGGACAGGGGGGAGATACGCAGTATTTT
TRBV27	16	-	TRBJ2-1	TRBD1	CASSLSGTGHYNEQFF	TGTGCCAGCAGTTTATCCGGGACAGGACACTACAATGAGCAGTTCTTC
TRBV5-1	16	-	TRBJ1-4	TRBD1	CASSLAMDRAREKLFF	TGCGCCAGCAGCTTGGCCATGGACAGGGCGAGGGAAAAACTGTTTTTT
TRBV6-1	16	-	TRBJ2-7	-	CASSEALGSGVGERYF	TGTGCCAGCAGTGAAGCCCTCGGGTCGGGGGTCGGGGAGCGGTACTTC